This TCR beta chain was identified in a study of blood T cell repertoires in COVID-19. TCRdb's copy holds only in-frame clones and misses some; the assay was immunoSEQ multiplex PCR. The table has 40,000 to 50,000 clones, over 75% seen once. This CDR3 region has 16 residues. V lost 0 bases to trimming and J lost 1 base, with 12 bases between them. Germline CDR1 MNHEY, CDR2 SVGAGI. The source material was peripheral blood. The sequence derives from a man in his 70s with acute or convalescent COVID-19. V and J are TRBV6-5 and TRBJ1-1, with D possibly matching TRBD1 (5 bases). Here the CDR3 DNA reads TGTGCCAGCAGTTACTCGCGTAGGGGCGGGAACACTGAAGCTTTCTTT. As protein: CASSYSRRGGNTEAFF.